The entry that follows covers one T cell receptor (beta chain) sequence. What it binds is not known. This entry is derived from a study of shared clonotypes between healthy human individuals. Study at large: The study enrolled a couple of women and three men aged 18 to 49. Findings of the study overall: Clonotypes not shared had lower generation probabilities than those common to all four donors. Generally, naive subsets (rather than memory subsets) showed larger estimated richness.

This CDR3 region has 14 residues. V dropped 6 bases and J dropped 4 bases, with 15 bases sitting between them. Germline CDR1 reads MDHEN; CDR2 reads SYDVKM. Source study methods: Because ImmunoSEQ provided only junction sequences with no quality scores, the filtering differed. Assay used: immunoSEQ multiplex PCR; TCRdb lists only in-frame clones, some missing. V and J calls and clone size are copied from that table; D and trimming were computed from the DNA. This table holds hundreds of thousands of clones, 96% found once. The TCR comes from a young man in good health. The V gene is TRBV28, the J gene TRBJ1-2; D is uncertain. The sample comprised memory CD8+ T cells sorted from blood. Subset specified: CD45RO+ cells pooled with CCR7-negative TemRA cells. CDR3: CASSLGSLGYGYTF. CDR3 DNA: TGTGCCAGCAGCCTAGGGAGTTTAGGCTATGGCTACACCTTC.